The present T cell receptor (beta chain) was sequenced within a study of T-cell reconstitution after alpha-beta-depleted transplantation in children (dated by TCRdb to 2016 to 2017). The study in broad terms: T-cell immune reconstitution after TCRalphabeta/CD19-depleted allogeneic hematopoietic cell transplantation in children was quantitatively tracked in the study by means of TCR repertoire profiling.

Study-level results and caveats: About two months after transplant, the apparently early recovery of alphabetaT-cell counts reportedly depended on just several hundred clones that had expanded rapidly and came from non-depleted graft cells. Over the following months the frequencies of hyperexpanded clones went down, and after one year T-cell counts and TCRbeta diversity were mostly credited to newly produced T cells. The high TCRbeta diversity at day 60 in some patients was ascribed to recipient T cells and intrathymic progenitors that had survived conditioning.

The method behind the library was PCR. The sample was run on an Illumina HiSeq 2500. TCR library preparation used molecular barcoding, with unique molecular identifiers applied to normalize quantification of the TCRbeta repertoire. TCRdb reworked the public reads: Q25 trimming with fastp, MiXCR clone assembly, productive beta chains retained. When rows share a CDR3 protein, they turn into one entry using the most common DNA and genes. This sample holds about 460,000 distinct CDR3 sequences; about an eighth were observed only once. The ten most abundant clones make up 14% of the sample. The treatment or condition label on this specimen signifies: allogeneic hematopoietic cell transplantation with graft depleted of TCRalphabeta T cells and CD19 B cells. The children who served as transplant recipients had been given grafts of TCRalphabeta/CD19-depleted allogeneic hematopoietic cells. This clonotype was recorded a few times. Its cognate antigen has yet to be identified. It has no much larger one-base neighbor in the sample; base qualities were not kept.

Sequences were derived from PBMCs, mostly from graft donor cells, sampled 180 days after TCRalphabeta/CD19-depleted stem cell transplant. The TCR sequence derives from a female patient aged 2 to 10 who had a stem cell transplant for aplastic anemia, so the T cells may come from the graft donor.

In nucleotides, the sequence is TGTGCCGGAGAGGGACAGGGAGACTTCGCCAAAAACATTCAGTACTTC. Translated, it reads CAGEGQGDFAKNIQYF. The rearrangement joined TRBV6-4 to TRBJ2-4, and TRBD1 matches 9 of the central bases. Looking up the germline V gene yields CDR1 MRHNA and CDR2 SNTAGT. V is trimmed back by 11 bases and J by 1 base, and the junction contains 12 bases that no gene match accounts for. From the cysteine through the phenylalanine, the CDR3 covers 16 amino acids. Only CDR3 DNA remains: 48 bases, in frame from the first base.